This T cell receptor (beta chain) was sequenced during a study of early T cells in non-severe SARS-CoV-2 infection. Study-wide background: The chains were unpaired, and the sequenced material was bulk RNA from unsorted whole blood.

Study-level results: In VDJdb matching, anti-spike CD8 responses were favored while private and CD4 specificities went missing.

This clonotype has ten or more counts. Its cognate antigen is unknown. Unique molecular identifiers were added to individual cDNA molecules. TCRdb called the 5' RACE reads again in MiXCR, with one record for every CDR3 protein. This table has some 40,000 distinct CDR3 sequences, about 8% appearing once. Germline loops: CDR1 SGHNT, CDR2 YYREEE (reference sequence). The J segment lost 9 bases and the V segment lost 4 bases, leaving 5 bases of the junction unmatched. This CDR3 is built from 14 residues. The rearrangement joins TRBV5-4 to TRBJ2-1; 12 bases fit TRBD2. The sample was whole blood, taken at baseline. This receptor was identified in an adult who was a healthcare worker with PCR-confirmed SARS-CoV-2 infection or an uninfected control (not recorded which). CDR3 bases: TGTGCCAGCAGCCCCCTAGCGGGGGGGGCTGAGCAGTTCTTC. Amino acid sequence: CASSPLAGGAEQFF. Drawing the rest from reference TRBV5-4 and TRBJ2-1, the complete variable domain is ETGVTQSPTHLIKTRGQQVTLRCSSQSGHNTVSWYQQALGQGPQFIFQYYREEENGRGNFPPRFSGLQFPNYSSELNVNALELDDSALYLCASSPLAGGAEQFFGPGTRLTVL.